This T cell receptor (beta chain) was profiled in a study of CD8 T cells in Susac syndrome. Sequencing of TCR beta drew on CD8+ and CD4+ T cells from blood. The TEMRA cells underwent FACS enrichment, while the CD8+ and CD4+ T cells underwent negative isolation. RNA, at roughly 0.45 to 1 ug, was reverse transcribed with random hexamers. An immunoSEQ multiplex PCR amplified TCR beta CDR3 over 54 Vbeta and 13 Jbeta. MiXCR, applied by TCRdb to the immunoSEQ multiplex PCR reads, yields one record per CDR3 protein. The data show over 95,000 distinct CDR3 sequences, with just under 95% seen just once and approximately 0.11% held by the top ten. The CDR3 has 14 residues. The germline V gene encodes CDR1 DFQATT and CDR2 SNEGSKA (reference sequence).

Sequencing was performed on CD8+ T cells from PBMCs. The clonotype originates from a human donor in good health. The rearrangement links TRBV20-1 to TRBJ2-2; D may be TRBD1 or TRBD2 (6 bases each). CDR3 nucleotide sequence: TGCGCTGCATCCCCGGGGGCCATCACCGGGGAGCTGTTTTTT. This translates into CAASPGAITGELFF.